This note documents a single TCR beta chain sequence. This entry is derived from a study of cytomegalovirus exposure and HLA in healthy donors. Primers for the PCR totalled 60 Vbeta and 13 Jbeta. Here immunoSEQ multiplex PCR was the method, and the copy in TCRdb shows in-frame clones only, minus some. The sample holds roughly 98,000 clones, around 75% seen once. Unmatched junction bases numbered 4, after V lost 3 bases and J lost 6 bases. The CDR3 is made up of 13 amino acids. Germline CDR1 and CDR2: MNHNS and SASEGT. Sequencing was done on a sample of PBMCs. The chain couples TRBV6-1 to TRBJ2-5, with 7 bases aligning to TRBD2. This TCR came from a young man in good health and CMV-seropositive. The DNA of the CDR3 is TGTGCCAGCAGTGATTTGGGAGGGAAGACCCAGTACTTC. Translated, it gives CASSDLGGKTQYF.